Below, 27 T cell receptor beta chains from the same sample are listed, as sequenced in a study of T cells after yellow fever vaccination. Each CDR3 protein gets one entry after TCRdb re-called the 5' RACE reads with MiXCR. The sample includes approximately 150,000 distinct CDR3 sequences, 6.5% to 8.5% of them seen just once. This sample comprised CD4+ T cells sorted from PBMCs, obtained 5 days after the yellow fever booster vaccination. The receptors were sampled from a man under 40 who received the YFV17D yellow fever vaccine.

Many counts were recorded for this clonotype. The V call is TRBV19, the J call TRBJ2-1; D gene ambiguous. Germline V gene data show CDR1 as LNHDA and CDR2 as SQIVND (reference sequence). The CDR3 contains 14 residues. V lost 3 bases and J lost 10, with 16 bases in between. The CDR3 protein is CASSILSWPSEQFF. The CDR3 bases are TGTGCCAGTAGTATCCTCTCCTGGCCAAGCGAGCAGTTCTTC. The complete variable domain, with remaining parts taken from reference TRBV19 and TRBJ2-1, reads DGGITQSPKYLFRKEGQNVTLSCEQNLNHDAMYWYRQDPGQGLRLIYYSQIVNDFQKGDIAEGYSVSREKKESFPLTVTSAQKNPTAFYLCASSILSWPSEQFFGPGTRLTVL.

This clonotype has at least ten counts. The chain couples TRBV27 to TRBJ2-7; D uncertain. Trimming took 1 base from V and 5 from J, leaving 15 bases between them. The CDR3 runs 15 residues. Germline V gene lookup returns CDR1 MNHEY and CDR2 SMNVEV (reference sequence). The CDR3 region has the DNA TGTGCCAGCAGTTTATGGTCCATCTCCCCCCACGAGCAGTACTTC. This codes for CASSLWSISPHEQYF.

This clonotype occurred a few times. The chain carries TRBV7-9 and TRBJ2-5; D tentatively reads TRBD1 or TRBD2 (5 bases each). Deletions cut 10 bases from V and 4 bases from J, with 16 bases between. The CDR3 extends over 13 amino acids. The germline CDR1 and CDR2 sequences are SEHNR and FQNEAQ (reference sequence). The CDR3: CAIRPGTLETQYF. The CDR3 DNA sequence: TGTGCCATCAGGCCGGGGACCTTAGAGACCCAGTACTTC.

Ten or more counts support this clonotype. CDR3 residues: CASSHPLTSEQETQYF. CDR3 DNA sequence: TGCGCCAGCAGTCATCCCCTGACTAGTGAACAAGAGACCCAGTACTTC. J is TRBJ2-5 and V is TRBV23-1; TRBD2 might be the D (6 bases). TRBV23-1 is labeled an ORF, and its function is uncertain. Between the trimmed V and J ends, which lost 3 bases and 2 bases, there was a span of 16 bases. The CDR3 runs 16 residues.

This clonotype has just a few counts. The rearrangement links TRBV20-1 to TRBJ2-3; D is possibly TRBD1 (6 bases). The CDR3 extends over 14 amino acids. The V end lost 1 base, the J end lost 6 bases, and 14 bases lay between the germline ends. Germline lookup yields CDR1 DFQATT and CDR2 SNEGSKA (reference sequence). The CDR3 reads CSARGASRGDTQYF. CDR3 DNA sequence: TGCAGTGCTAGAGGGGCCTCTAGGGGGGATACGCAGTATTTT.

In its sample, this clonotype was seen many times. The chain links TRBV28 to TRBJ2-1, with TRBD2 matching 15 bases. V gave up 5 bases and J gave up 10 bases; unmatched junction bases: 6. This CDR3 spans 15 amino acids. Germline V CDR1 and CDR2: MDHEN, SYDVKM. The CDR3, as DNA: TGTGCCAGCAGTCCCGGGACTAGCGGGAGGCGGGAGCAGTTCTTC. It yields the protein CASSPGTSGRREQFF.

This clonotype was seen ten or more times. The chain combines TRBV2 with TRBJ2-3; D remains unclear. Germline CDR1 SNHLY, CDR2 FYNNEI. Trimming took 7 bases from V and 1 from J, leaving 9 bases between them. The CDR3 totals 13 residues. In DNA form, the CDR3 reads TGTGCCAGCATAGCTCTCGGCACAGATACGCAGTATTTT. This sequence encodes CASIALGTDTQYF.

This clonotype was recorded many times. The chain combines TRBV5-1 with TRBJ2-5, with 10 bases that match TRBD1. V dropped 4 bases and J dropped 3; count of bases not matched to a gene: 6. Germline V gene lookup returns CDR1 SGHRS and CDR2 YFSETQ. CDR3 length: 15 residues. The CDR3 DNA is TGCGCCAGCAGCGGCCGGGGGACAGGGGAAGAGACCCAGTACTTC. Protein sequence: CASSGRGTGEETQYF.

At least ten counts were recorded for this clonotype. The CDR3 DNA reads TGTGCCAGCAGCAGGCGGACTAGCGGGGGATCACCTCACGAGCAGTACTTC. Residues: CASSRRTSGGSPHEQYF. The chain uses TRBV9 and TRBJ2-7; TRBD2 agrees at 13 bases. The length of the CDR3 is 17 residues. Germline CDR1 and CDR2: SGDLS and YYNGEE. After removal of 4 bases from V and 5 bases from J, the junction contained 12 bases not matched to a gene.

This clonotype was counted many times. This chain links TRBV20-1 with TRBJ2-1; 11 positions agree with TRBD2. The trim removed 5 bases at V and 8 bases at J, leaving 11 bases unmatched. The CDR3 runs 15 residues. CDR1 DFQATT and CDR2 SNEGSKA come from the germline V gene (reference sequence). As DNA, the CDR3 is TGCAGTGCTTTTAGCGGGAGGGGGTTTAGAGATGAGCAGTTCTTC. Translating gives CSAFSGRGFRDEQFF.

The chain employs TRBV19 and TRBJ1-2; D gene ambiguous. V lost 3 bases to trimming and J lost 3 bases, with 8 bases between them. Germline-derived CDR1 and CDR2 are LNHDA and SQIVND (reference sequence). The CDR3 contains 13 residues. As DNA, the CDR3 is TGTGCCAGTAGTATGTCGGCAGACTATGGCTACACCTTC. Its translation is CASSMSADYGYTF.

This clonotype was seen repeatedly, ten times or more. The V and J genes are TRBV7-9 and TRBJ2-7; TRBD1 aligns across 7 bases. Germline V gene data show CDR1 as SEHNR and CDR2 as FQNEAQ (reference sequence). The length of the CDR3 is 14 residues. V gave up 5 bases and J gave up 4 bases; unmatched junction bases: 8. The CDR3 is CASSPSGQRYEQYF. CDR3 coding DNA: TGTGCCAGCAGCCCCTCGGGACAGCGGTACGAGCAGTACTTC.

The gene calls are TRBV10-2 and TRBJ2-1, with D tentatively TRBD2 (6 bases). Trimming removed 6 bases from V and 8 bases from J, with 17 bases in between. Germline-derived CDR1 and CDR2 are WSHSY and SAAADI. The CDR3 totals 14 residues. The CDR3 nucleotides read TGCGCCAGCAGGGAAAGGAGGGCCGGAGATGAGCAGTTCTTC. This gives the protein CASRERRAGDEQFF.

The CDR3 DNA reads TGTGCCAGCAGCTTAAGCGGAGTTGAGCAGTTCTTC. This codes for CASSLSGVEQFF. V gene TRBV7-9 combines with J gene TRBJ2-1, with D possibly being TRBD2 (5 bases). The CDR3 totals 12 residues. Trimming cost V 2 bases and J 9 bases, with 8 bases left between them. Germline CDR1 SEHNR, CDR2 FQNEAQ (reference sequence).

This clonotype was counted at least ten times. The chain carries TRBV20-1 and TRBJ2-1; D not certain. This CDR3 contains 16 residues. The germline V and J ends were trimmed by 1 base and 1 base, with 14 bases remaining between them. Germline values: CDR1 DFQATT, CDR2 SNEGSKA (reference sequence). CDR3: CSARVRSSKSYNEQFF. DNA of the CDR3: TGCAGTGCTAGAGTTCGGAGCAGTAAATCCTACAATGAGCAGTTCTTC.

At least ten counts were recorded for this clonotype. The chain recombines TRBV7-6 with TRBJ2-2; D gene ambiguous. Per germline, CDR1 SGHVS and CDR2 FNYEAQ. The CDR3 totals 14 residues. V lost 1 base and J 7 bases, leaving 10 bases between the germline ends. For the CDR3, the DNA is TGTGCCAGCAGCTTAGGTGCTGTGAACGGGGAGCTGTTTTTT. Protein product: CASSLGAVNGELFF.

This clonotype was observed at least ten times. The chain uses TRBV30 and TRBJ2-3; 7 nucleotides line up with TRBD2. CDR1 is GTSNPN, CDR2 SVGIG, per germline (reference sequence). The CDR3 extends over 15 amino acids. Losses at the gene ends were 2 bases for V and 2 bases for J; bases not matched to a gene: 7. CDR3 protein: CAWSIGGGFTDTQYF. CDR3 DNA: TGTGCCTGGAGTATTGGCGGGGGTTTCACAGATACGCAGTATTTT.

This clonotype appeared many times. The chain has TRBV29-1 and TRBJ2-2; D unclear. Trimming removed 4 bases at V and 3 bases at J, with 6 bases between. This CDR3 contains 12 residues. Germline V gene data show CDR1 as SQVTM and CDR2 as ANQGSEA. The CDR3 loop reads CSVAGYTGELFF. As DNA, the CDR3 is TGCAGCGTTGCAGGATACACCGGGGAGCTGTTTTTT.

This clonotype showed up just a few times. The rearrangement joins TRBV20-1 to TRBJ2-5; 10 nucleotides match TRBD2. Germline V CDR1 and CDR2: DFQATT, SNEGSKA (reference sequence). The CDR3 is 16 residues long. V shed 5 bases, J shed 8 bases, and the junction held 17 bases outside the gene matches. The CDR3 spells CSAPGSSGRVPRTQYF. Here the CDR3 DNA reads TGCAGTGCTCCGGGATCCAGCGGGAGGGTCCCCAGAACCCAGTACTTC.

With regard to this clonotype: Possible read error: a much larger clone is one base away. The J gene is TRBJ2-3, the V gene TRBV28, with a possible D match to TRBD2 (6 bases). This CDR3 has 16 amino acids. Trimming removed 1 base at V and 1 base at J, with 12 bases between. The germline V gene encodes CDR1 MDHEN and CDR2 SYDVKM. The CDR3 DNA is TGTGCCAGCAGTTTATTAGGATCTAGCGGCACAGATACGCAGTATTTT. This gives the protein CASSLLGSSGTDTQYF.

This clonotype was seen repeatedly, ten times or more. The chain joins TRBV7-9 to TRBJ1-1, with D possibly matching TRBD1 (6 bases). The CDR3 covers 16 residues. The V gene lost 0 bases and the J gene lost 4 bases, with 15 bases spanning the gap. CDR1 is SEHNR, CDR2 FQNEAQ, per germline (reference sequence). The CDR3 DNA sequence: TGTGCCAGCAGCTTAGCCGGCTCGGGGGCTGTCACTGAAGCTTTCTTT. Translating gives CASSLAGSGAVTEAFF.

In this sample, this clonotype turned up many times. As DNA, the CDR3 is TGCAGCGTTGCGGTGTGGAGGGGGAACTCCTACGAGCAGTACTTC. It is translated as CSVAVWRGNSYEQYF. The chain is built from TRBV29-1 and TRBJ2-7; D may be TRBD1 or TRBD2 (6 bases each). Looked up from germline, CDR1 is SQVTM and CDR2 is ANQGSEA. The CDR3 covers 15 residues. Trimming left V 4 bases short and J 0 bases short, with 16 bases between.

This clonotype was found a few times. The chain carries TRBV5-4 and TRBJ2-2, with D possibly matching TRBD1 (6 bases). V was shortened by 0 bases and J by 6 bases, with 12 bases between the two germline ends. Germline CDR1 reads SGHNT; CDR2 reads YYREEE (reference sequence). The CDR3 contains 15 residues. CDR3 DNA: TGTGCCAGCAGCTTGGGCCAGGGGAGCCCCGGGGAGCTGTTTTTT. Translated: CASSLGQGSPGELFF.

J is TRBJ2-5 and V is TRBV4-3; 14 bases fit TRBD2. Germline V gene data show CDR1 as LGHNA and CDR2 as YSLEER. This CDR3 comprises 18 residues. The V segment lost 4 bases and the J segment 2 bases; nucleotides outside the gene matches: 9. The CDR3 bases are TGCGCCAGCAGCCGCCGACTAGCGGGAGGGCCGGATCAAGAGACCCAGTACTTC. Amino acids: CASSRRLAGGPDQETQYF.

This clonotype has just a few counts. V gene TRBV7-8 combines with J gene TRBJ2-7; D gene unclear. Germline V CDR1 and CDR2: SGHVS, FQNEAQ. Trimming left V 1 base short and J 5 bases short, with 9 bases between. The CDR3 loop spans 13 amino acids. CDR3 nucleotides: TGTGCCAGCAGCTTAGAGATTGAGGACGAGCAGTACTTC. Translated, it gives CASSLEIEDEQYF.

The table lists this clonotype with many counts. The chain employs TRBV29-1 and TRBJ2-1; D is uncertain. Trimming cost V 6 bases and J 10 bases, with 7 bases left between them. The CDR3 length is 9 residues. Germline CDR1 reads SQVTM; CDR2 reads ANQGSEA. The CDR3 reads CSVGIEQFF. CDR3 bases: TGCAGCGTGGGGATCGAGCAGTTCTTC.

This CDR3 reads CASRPTSGIPNEQFF. The CDR3 coding sequence is TGTGCCAGCAGACCAACTAGCGGAATACCCAATGAGCAGTTCTTC. The V and J genes are TRBV28 and TRBJ2-1, with 8 bases matching TRBD2. V shed 6 bases and J 6 bases; nucleotides not matched to a gene: 10. This CDR3 has 15 amino acids. Germline assignment: CDR1 MDHEN and CDR2 SYDVKM.